These T cell receptor beta chains were read from a single sample in a study of T cell responses to AZD1222 COVID-19 vaccine. The table came from immunoSEQ multiplex PCR; TCRdb's copy has only in-frame clones and leaves some out. The sample includes about 130,000 clones, around 89% of them seen just once. The starting material was peripheral blood, obtained 28 days after the second AZD1222 dose. These receptors originate from an adult who received the AZD1222 COVID-19 vaccine. Both conserved end residues are part of each CDR3. A D gene is named only where the DNA matches it firmly. Some rows mark clone size as missing; the rest say once, few, many or name a class of expanded clone.

d_call	v_call	j_call	clone_size	cdr3_aa	cdr3_nt
.	TRBV5-5	TRBJ1-3	.	CASSFRGLGNTIYF	TGTGCCAGCAGCTTCAGGGGACTTGGAAACACCATATATTTT
.	TRBV2	TRBJ1-6	.	CASSESGPENSPLHF	TGTGCCAGCAGTGAGTCCGGGCCGGAAAATTCACCCCTCCACTTT
.	TRBV5-1	TRBJ2-2	.	CASSLGPDTGELFF	TGCGCCAGCAGCTTGGGGCCTGACACCGGGGAGCTGTTTTTT
.	TRBV5-1	TRBJ2-2	.	CASSLGQTGELFF	TGCGCCAGCAGCTTGGGACAGACCGGGGAGCTGTTTTTT
.	TRBV7-2	TRBJ1-4	.	CASSLQGTNEKLFF	TGTGCCAGCAGCTTACAGGGAACTAATGAAAAACTGTTTTTT
.	TRBV19	TRBJ1-5	.	CASSIGPRTAGQPQHF	TGTGCCAGTAGTATAGGCCCCAGGACAGCGGGTCAGCCCCAGCATTTT
.	TRBV7-8	TRBJ1-1	.	CASSLATVTNTEAFF	TGTGCCAGCAGCTTAGCAACCGTTACGAACACTGAAGCTTTCTTT
TRBD1	TRBV6-1	TRBJ1-1	.	CASSVGQGVTEAFF	TGTGCCAGCAGTGTCGGACAGGGGGTAACTGAAGCTTTCTTT
TRBD1	TRBV7-9	TRBJ1-1	.	CAEQQGARTEAFF	TGTGCCGAGCAACAGGGGGCGCGGACTGAAGCTTTCTTT
.	TRBV25-1	TRBJ1-6	.	CASSEGGNYNSPLHF	TGTGCCAGCAGTGAAGGGGGGAACTATAATTCACCCCTCCACTTT
.	TRBV5-1	TRBJ1-3	.	CASRLQSSGNTIYF	TGCGCCAGCAGACTCCAGAGCTCTGGAAACACCATATATTTT
.	TRBV18	TRBJ2-3	.	CASSVSDTQYF	TGTGCCAGCTCAGTAAGTGATACGCAGTATTTT
.	TRBV10-3	TRBJ2-7	.	CAISESLAWEQYF	TGTGCCATCAGTGAGTCATTAGCCTGGGAGCAGTACTTC
.	TRBV25-1	TRBJ2-7	.	CASNRGQDEQYF	TGTGCCAGCAACCGGGGGCAAGACGAGCAGTACTTC
.	TRBV3-1/TRBV3-2	TRBJ2-5	.	CASSQDRQSQETQYF	TGTGCCAGCAGCCAAGATCGGCAGTCACAAGAGACCCAGTACTTC
.	TRBV27	TRBJ1-5	.	CASKLRWEVRDQPQHF	TGTGCCAGCAAGCTACGGTGGGAGGTTCGAGATCAGCCCCAGCATTTT
.	TRBV6-5	TRBJ1-4	.	CASSRGRAGEKLFF	TGTGCCAGCAGTCGGGGCAGGGCGGGGGAAAAACTGTTTTTT
.	TRBV5-1	TRBJ2-1	.	CASSLVGGADNEQFF	TGCGCCAGCAGCTTGGTGGGGGGAGCCGACAATGAGCAGTTCTTC
.	TRBV5-5	TRBJ1-1	.	CASSSFVPNTEAFF	TGTGCCAGCAGCTCCTTCGTGCCGAACACTGAAGCTTTCTTT
.	TRBV21-1	TRBJ1-3	.	CASSKVSTRDRPISGNTIYF	TGTGCCAGCAGCAAAGTTTCGACGCGGGACAGGCCTATCTCTGGAAACACCATATATTTT
.	TRBV2	TRBJ2-3	.	CASSDSSPRNTQYF	TGTGCCAGCAGTGACTCATCCCCACGGAATACGCAGTATTTT
.	TRBV3-1/TRBV3-2	TRBJ1-4	.	CASSPWGARANEKLFF	TGTGCCAGCAGCCCCTGGGGGGCCAGGGCTAATGAAAAACTGTTTTTT
.	TRBV11-2	TRBJ1-5	few	CASSLEPGAGAQHF	TGTGCCAGCAGCTTAGAACCCGGGGCCGGAGCCCAGCATTTT
.	TRBV7-9	TRBJ1-3	.	CASSFSLANSGNTIYF	TGTGCCAGCAGCTTTTCCCTCGCGAACTCTGGAAACACCATATATTTT
.	TRBV19	TRBJ2-2	.	CASMKLQDNLNTGELFF	TGTGCCAGTATGAAACTCCAAGACAACCTGAACACCGGGGAGCTGTTTTTT
.	TRBV28	TRBJ2-7	.	CASSSQALTTGEQYF	TGTGCCAGCAGCTCCCAGGCCCTCACTACTGGCGAGCAGTACTTC
.	TRBV11-2	TRBJ1-2	.	CASSLENYGYTF	TGTGCCAGCAGCTTAGAGAACTATGGCTACACCTTC
.	TRBV11-2	TRBJ1-3	.	CASSSPASGNTIYF	TGTGCCAGCAGCTCACCTGCCTCTGGAAACACCATATATTTT
.	TRBV3-1/TRBV3-2	TRBJ2-5	.	CASSQETGLRKTQYF	TGTGCCAGCAGCCAAGAGACAGGCCTTAGGAAGACCCAGTACTTC
.	TRBV19	TRBJ2-5	.	CASSIDIEETQYF	TGTGCCAGTAGTATAGATATAGAAGAGACCCAGTACTTC
.	TRBV10-3	TRBJ1-1	.	CAISEVRAEAFF	TGTGCCATCAGTGAGGTAAGAGCTGAAGCTTTCTTT
.	TRBV5-1	TRBJ1-5	.	CASSLDRVKSNQPQHF	TGCGCCAGCAGCTTGGACAGGGTTAAGAGCAATCAGCCCCAGCATTTT
.	TRBV6-5	TRBJ1-2	.	CASSYGAQVSYGYTF	TGTGCCAGCAGTTACGGGGCCCAGGTCAGCTATGGCTACACCTTC
.	TRBV9	TRBJ1-3	.	CASSEGPGTLYF	TGTGCCAGCAGCGAGGGGCCCGGTACCCTATATTTT
TRBD2	TRBV14	TRBJ2-1	.	CASSQVRITSGSNEQFF	TGTGCCAGCAGCCAAGTGCGTATAACTAGCGGGAGCAATGAGCAGTTCTTC
.	TRBV9	TRBJ1-6	.	CASSVGEGRNSPLHF	TGTGCCAGCAGCGTAGGAGAGGGGCGTAATTCACCCCTCCACTTT
TRBD1	TRBV18	TRBJ2-1	once	CASSPSRGHYNEQFF	TGTGCCAGCTCACCCTCGAGGGGGCATTACAATGAGCAGTTCTTC
.	TRBV7-8	TRBJ2-3	.	CASSPNLDTQYF	TGTGCCAGCAGCCCTAACCTAGATACGCAGTATTTT
.	TRBV4-3	TRBJ1-5	.	CASSQEVGQPQHF	TGCGCCAGCAGCCAAGAAGTGGGCCAGCCCCAGCATTTT
TRBD2	TRBV11-2	TRBJ2-3	once	CASTLAGVSDTQYF	TGTGCCTCGACACTAGCGGGAGTGTCAGATACGCAGTATTTT
TRBD2	TRBV10-2	TRBJ2-3	.	CASSEWGGSTGTDTQYF	TGCGCCAGCAGTGAGTGGGGGGGATCGACAGGCACAGATACGCAGTATTTT